This TCR beta chain was captured in a study of T-cell memory formation after mild COVID-19. The V end lost 0 bases, the J end lost 7 bases, and 19 bases lay between the germline ends. This CDR3 spans 16 amino acids. Germline V lookup: CDR1 SGHRS, CDR2 YFSETQ. With respect to this clonotype: The target antigen is unknown.

Study findings and constraints: From day 15 to 85, contracting clones were balanced between CD4 and CD8, whereas later expanders leaned toward CD4+.

MiXCR, applied by TCRdb to the 5' RACE reads, yields one record per CDR3 protein. The repertoire holds roughly 250,000 distinct CDR3 sequences, around 17% seen once, with around 3.8% in the top ten. This chain connects TRBV5-1 to TRBJ1-2, with D possibly TRBD1 on 6 matching bases. The clonotype comes from a man aged 18 to 29 who had mild COVID-19 (a few samples of this study predate the infection). Cell type and time point are not known. The sample comprised PBMCs or a T cell subset sorted from them (not recorded which). For the CDR3, the DNA is TGCGCCAGCAGCTTGGATGGTTTTGGGGGGGCTGCTGGCTACACCTTC. Amino acid sequence: CASSLDGFGGAAGYTF.